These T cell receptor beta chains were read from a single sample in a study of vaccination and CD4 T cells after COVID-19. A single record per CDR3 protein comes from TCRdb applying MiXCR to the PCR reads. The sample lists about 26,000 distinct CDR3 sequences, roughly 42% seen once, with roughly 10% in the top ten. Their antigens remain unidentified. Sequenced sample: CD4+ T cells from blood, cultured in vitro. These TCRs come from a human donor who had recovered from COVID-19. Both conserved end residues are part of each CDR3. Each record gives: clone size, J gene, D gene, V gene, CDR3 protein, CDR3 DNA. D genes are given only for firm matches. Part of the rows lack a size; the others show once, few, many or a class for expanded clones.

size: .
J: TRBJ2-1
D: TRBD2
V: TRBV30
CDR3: CAWSSLGLAGNEQFF
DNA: TGTGCCTGGAGTTCCTTGGGACTAGCGGGCAATGAGCAGTTCTTC

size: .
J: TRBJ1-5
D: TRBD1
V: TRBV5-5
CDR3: CASSGGQGRDQPQHF
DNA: TGTGCCAGCAGCGGTGGACAGGGTCGAGATCAGCCCCAGCATTTT

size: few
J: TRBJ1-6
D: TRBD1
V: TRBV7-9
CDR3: CASSLGQGGNSPLHF
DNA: TGTGCCAGCAGCTTAGGACAGGGAGGTAATTCACCCCTCCACTTT

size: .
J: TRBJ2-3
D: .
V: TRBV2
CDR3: CASSDVWGPQYF
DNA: TGTGCCAGCAGTGATGTATGGGGCCCGCAGTATTTT

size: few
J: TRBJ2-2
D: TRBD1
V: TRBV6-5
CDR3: CASSSDLQGTGELFF
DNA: TGTGCCAGCAGTTCCGACTTACAGGGGACCGGGGAGCTGTTTTTT

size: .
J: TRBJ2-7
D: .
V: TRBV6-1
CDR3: CASSGLRPTLSSYEQYF
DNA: TGTGCCAGCAGTGGACTTCGGCCTACATTGTCCTCCTACGAGCAGTACTTC

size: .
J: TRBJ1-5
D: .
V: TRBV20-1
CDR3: CSARDRQNNQPQHF
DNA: TGCAGTGCTAGAGATCGACAGAACAATCAGCCCCAGCATTTT

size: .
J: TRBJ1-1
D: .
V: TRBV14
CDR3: CASSHYRTGIDNTEAFF
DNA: TGTGCCAGCAGCCACTACCGAACAGGGATAGATAACACTGAAGCTTTCTTT

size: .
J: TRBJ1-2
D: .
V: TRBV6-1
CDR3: CASSQRGRLANYGYTF
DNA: TGTGCCAGCAGCCAACGTGGACGGCTAGCTAACTATGGCTACACCTTC

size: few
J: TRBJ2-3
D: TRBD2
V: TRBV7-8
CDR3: CASSRGLAGGIDTQYF
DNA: TGTGCCAGCAGCCGAGGACTAGCGGGAGGGATAGATACGCAGTATTTT

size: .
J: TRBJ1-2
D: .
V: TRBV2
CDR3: CASRYHYGYTF
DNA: TGTGCCAGCAGGTACCACTATGGCTACACCTTC

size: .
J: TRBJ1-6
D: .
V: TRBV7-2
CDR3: CASSLEPLGNSPLHF
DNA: TGTGCCAGCAGCTTAGAGCCTTTGGGGAATTCACCCCTCCACTTT

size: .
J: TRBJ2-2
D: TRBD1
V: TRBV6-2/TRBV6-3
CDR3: CASSWGTGGTGELFF
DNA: TGTGCCAGCAGTTGGGGGACAGGGGGGACCGGGGAGCTGTTTTTT

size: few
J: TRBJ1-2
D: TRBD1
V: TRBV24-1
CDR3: CATRDSNYGYTF
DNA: TGTGCCACGCGGGACAGTAACTATGGCTACACCTTC

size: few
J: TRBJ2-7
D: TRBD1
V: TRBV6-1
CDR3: CASSKYGTGAYEQYF
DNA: TGTGCCAGCAGTAAATACGGGACAGGTGCCTACGAGCAGTACTTC

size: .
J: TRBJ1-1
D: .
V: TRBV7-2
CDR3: CASSLFEMNTEAFF
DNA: TGTGCCAGCAGCTTGTTTGAGATGAACACTGAAGCTTTCTTT

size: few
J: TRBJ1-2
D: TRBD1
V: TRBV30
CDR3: CAWDRGLGYTF
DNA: TGTGCCTGGGACAGGGGGCTCGGCTACACCTTC

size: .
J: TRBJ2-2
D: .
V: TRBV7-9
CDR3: CASSLVRAATGELFF
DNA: TGTGCCAGCAGCTTAGTCAGGGCCGCAACCGGGGAGCTGTTTTTT

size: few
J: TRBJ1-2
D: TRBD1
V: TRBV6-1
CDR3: CASRMTGDYGYTF
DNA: TGTGCCAGCAGAATGACAGGGGACTATGGCTACACCTTC

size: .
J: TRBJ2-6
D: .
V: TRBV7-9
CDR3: CASSLVFSGVSGANVLTF
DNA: TGTGCCAGCAGCTTAGTTTTTTCGGGGGTCTCTGGGGCCAACGTCCTGACTTTC

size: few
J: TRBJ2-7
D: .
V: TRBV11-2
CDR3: CASALGRGTYEQYF
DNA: TGTGCCAGCGCGCTTGGCAGGGGCACCTACGAGCAGTACTTC

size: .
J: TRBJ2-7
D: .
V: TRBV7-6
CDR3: CASSLGQGSHEQYF
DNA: TGTGCCAGCAGCTTAGGGCAGGGTTCCCACGAGCAGTACTTC

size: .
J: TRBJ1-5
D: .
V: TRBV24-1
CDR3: CATSCGSNQPQHF
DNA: TGTGCCACCAGTTGTGGGAGCAATCAGCCCCAGCATTTT

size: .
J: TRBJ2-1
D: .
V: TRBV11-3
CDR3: CASSRSYNEQFF
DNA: TGTGCCAGCAGCCGGTCCTACAATGAGCAGTTCTTC

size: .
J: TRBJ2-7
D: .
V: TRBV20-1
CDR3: CSAREIDRGGYEQYF
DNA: TGCAGTGCTAGAGAGATAGACAGGGGAGGGTACGAGCAGTACTTC

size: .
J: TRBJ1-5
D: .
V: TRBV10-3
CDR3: CAISENALGNQPQHF
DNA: TGTGCCATCAGTGAGAATGCCCTTGGGAATCAGCCCCAGCATTTT

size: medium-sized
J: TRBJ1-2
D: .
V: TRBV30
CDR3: CAWSRGPNYGYTF
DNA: TGTGCCTGGTCCAGGGGCCCTAACTATGGCTACACCTTC

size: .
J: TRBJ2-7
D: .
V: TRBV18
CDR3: CASSPPLGATSLVEQYF
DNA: TGTGCCAGCTCACCACCGTTGGGAGCAACCTCCCTCGTGGAGCAGTACTTC

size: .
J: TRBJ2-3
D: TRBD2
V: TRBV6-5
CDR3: CASSYRRGGTDTQYF
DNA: TGTGCCAGCAGTTACAGGCGGGGGGGCACAGATACGCAGTATTTT

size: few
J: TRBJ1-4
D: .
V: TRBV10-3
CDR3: CAISDRRGTGEKLFF
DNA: TGTGCCATCAGTGACAGGAGGGGGACGGGGGAAAAACTGTTTTTT

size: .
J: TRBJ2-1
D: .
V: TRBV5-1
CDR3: CASSLDGQHSFEQFF
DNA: TGCGCCAGCAGCTTAGACGGACAGCATAGCTTTGAGCAGTTCTTC

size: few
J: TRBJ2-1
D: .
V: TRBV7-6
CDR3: CASSLYADNEQFF
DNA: TGTGCCAGCAGCTTATACGCGGACAATGAGCAGTTCTTC

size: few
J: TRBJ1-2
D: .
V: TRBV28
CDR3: CASSSGQGYGYTF
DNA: TGTGCCAGCAGTTCAGGACAAGGATATGGCTACACCTTC

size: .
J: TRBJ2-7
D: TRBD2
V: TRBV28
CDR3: CASTSGTRVSEQYF
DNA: TGTGCCAGCACTTCCGGGACTAGGGTCTCCGAGCAGTACTTC

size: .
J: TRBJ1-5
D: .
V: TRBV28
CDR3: CASSLTNQPQHF
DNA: TGTGCCAGCAGTTTAACAAATCAGCCCCAGCATTTT

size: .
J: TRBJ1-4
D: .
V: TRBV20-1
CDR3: CSARDRPDSSRNEKLFF
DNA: TGCAGTGCTAGAGATAGACCGGACAGTTCTAGAAATGAAAAACTGTTTTTT

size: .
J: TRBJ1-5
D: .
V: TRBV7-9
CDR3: CASSLAGQRPHQPQHF
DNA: TGTGCCAGCAGCTTAGCCGGACAGAGACCTCATCAGCCCCAGCATTTT